This T cell receptor beta chain was retrieved from a study of glioma-infiltrating T cells. Study results and limitations: Non-neoplastic patients had below-expected tissue-blood divergence, while all gliomas exceeded expectation.

Notes on this clonotype: Antigen unknown.

There are 14 residues in the CDR3. Unmatched junction bases numbered 6, after V lost 5 bases and J lost 6 bases. The germline V gene has CDR1 MNHNS and CDR2 SASEGT. The iRepertoire nested amplicon-rescue multiplex PCR amplified TCR alpha and beta CDR3s from RNA. TCRdb re-called the multiplex PCR reads through MiXCR, storing one row per CDR3 protein. The table records 300,000 to 450,000 distinct CDR3 sequences, about 40% of them present only once. The sequence derives from a human donor with low-grade glioma or glioblastoma, undergoing nonglioma brain surgery, or in good health (not recorded which). The chain uses TRBV6-1 and TRBJ2-1; 8 nucleotides agree with TRBD2. The material sequenced was glioma tissue, nonneoplastic brain tissue, or PBMCs (not recorded which). As DNA, the CDR3 is TGTGCCAGCAGTTATTGTACTAGCGGCAATGAGCAGTTCTTC. It specifies CASSYCTSGNEQFF.